Sequencing of this T cell receptor beta chain was carried out in a study of robustness of blood B and T cell sequencing listed by TCRdb under 2018. General notes on the study: The goal of the study was to find out how much peripheral blood is required to reliably describe the TCRbeta and IgG repertoires of an individual. As technical replicates, two replicate TCRbeta cDNA libraries were prepared from one shared RNA pool derived from a single 10 ml draw. TCRbeta and IgG repertoires were quantified in each of the approximately 10 independently drawn blood samples. The paper as a whole reports these results and caveats: A full plateau was not reached by TCRbeta rarefaction curves, suggesting under-sequencing or many low-abundance clonotypes. No improvement in the overlap of rare TCRbeta clonotypes was observed when tubes were pooled, implying that much larger blood volumes would be needed for rare TCRbeta clonotypes to be captured. Immediate fractionation was required for EDTA tubes, so the use of EDTA tubes in multi-site collections was limited. Between the technical replicate libraries, nearly 95% of the top 10,000 TCRbeta clonotypes in one library were also present in the other library. When 3 or 4 tubes (roughly 26-45 ml blood) were combined, saturation was approached in coverage of the top 10,000 TCRbeta clonotypes. Evidence of cross-contamination, likely resulting from batch processing, was observed in one pair of TCRbeta libraries, and the UMI-sequence pairs shared between the two libraries were removed. The 1,000 most abundant TCRbeta clonotypes from the pooled draws were detected in every single 10 ml sample.

Regarding this clonotype: The antigen it recognizes is unknown. No base qualities exist here, and no much larger clone lies one base off it.

V loses 0 bases of germline sequence and J loses 4 bases, and the interval between the two ends is 8 bases. The CDR3 covers 13 residues, taking in both the cysteine and the phenylalanine. This entry keeps only the CDR3 DNA: 39 bases, framed from base 1. CDR1 and CDR2 (SGHRS, YFSETQ) derive from the germline V gene. The library relied on PCR. The sequencer listed for this sample is Illumina MiSeq. cDNA was made using SMARTScribe reverse transcriptase and a 5' template-switch oligo that added a universal priming site. The template-switch oligo carried a 12-nucleotide random unique molecular identifier (UMI) that tagged each cDNA molecule. During reverse transcription, chain-specific reverse primers targeted TCRbeta transcripts. Leftover template-switch adapters were removed by uracil DNA glycosylase treatment, and cDNA was purified using a Qiagen MinElute kit. For the first PCR, around 21 cycles were run with KAPA HiFi HotStart ReadyMix and step-out primers, split across four 50 ul reactions. Products of the first-round PCR were gel-purified before additional amplification. Illumina Nextera adapters were attached in a second PCR of roughly 8 cycles, and the libraries were then purified and pooled. For each TCRbeta molecule, the UMI barcode was captured by a 50-nucleotide 5' read. The paper's data handling went like this. The MIGEC toolkit was used to group reads by UMI into consensus reads. Forward and reverse consensus reads were merged with PEAR to produce final reads. A custom decontamination script removed identical UMI-sequence pairs shared across libraries, treating them as cross-sample contamination. MIGMAP, a wrapper around IgBLAST, was used for V(D)J assignment and CDR3 extraction. A TCR clonotype was defined as sharing the same V gene, J gene and CDR3 amino acid sequence, and CDR1 and CDR2 were not sequenced. Through fastp at Q25 and MiXCR, TCRdb rebuilt clones from the public reads, retaining in-frame beta chains. Each CDR3 protein gets just one entry, which takes the most common genes and DNA from the rows behind it. TCRdb's processing, not the study's, gives the V and J calls here. The sample records about 1,300 distinct CDR3 sequences, 55% to 75% of which are singletons. More than 35% of the sample belongs to the ten largest clones.

TCRbeta repertoires were measured from mRNA instead of genomic DNA, an approach that captures expressed receptors. Without cell sorting, buffy coat leukocytes were collected into Trizol, and RNA was extracted using the Direct-zol RNA MiniPrep Plus kit. To separate plasma, buffy coat and red blood cells, EDTA blood tubes were immediately centrifuged at 4 degrees C. Specimen: peripheral blood. This clonotype was sampled from a human donor in good health. In this chain, TRBV5-1 is recombined with TRBJ2-7; no confident D gene assignment can be made. For the CDR3, the sequence is CASSLVGSYEQYF. In nucleotides, the sequence is TGCGCCAGCAGCTTGGTGGGTTCTTACGAGCAGTACTTC.